The rows below give T cell receptor beta chains drawn from one sample of a study of regulatory T cells in long-lasting Graves disease. MiXCR, run by TCRdb on the multiplex PCR reads, gives a single entry per CDR3 protein. The sample records about 320,000 distinct CDR3 sequences, approximately 20% being singletons. The sample was peripheral blood mononuclear cells (PBMCs), taken at new diagnosis, from a patient treated with antithyroid drugs. All receptors come from a female donor with Graves disease. Both conserved end residues are part of each CDR3. Fields, in order: J gene, V gene, D gene, clone size, CDR3 DNA, CDR3 protein. A D gene is named only where the DNA matches it firmly. Only part of the rows carry a size: once, few, many, or a class if the clone is expanded.

J: TRBJ1-5
V: TRBV19
D: NA
size: NA
DNA: TGTGCCAGTAGTATATCTGGGGATCAGCCCCAGCATTTT
CDR3: CASSISGDQPQHF

J: TRBJ2-1
V: TRBV2
D: NA
size: many
DNA: TGTGCCAGCAACGGACTTTTGGCGGACGGGTCCTACAATGAGCAGTTCTTC
CDR3: CASNGLLADGSYNEQFF

J: TRBJ2-3
V: TRBV5-1
D: NA
size: NA
DNA: TGCGCCAGCAGCTGGGGAACGAGGGACCGATTCCCTTCTACGCAGTATTTT
CDR3: CASSWGTRDRFPSTQYF

J: TRBJ2-3
V: TRBV7-7
D: TRBD2
size: NA
DNA: TGTGCTAGCAGCGGGAGTTTCACAGATACGCAGTATTTT
CDR3: CASSGSFTDTQYF

J: TRBJ1-6
V: TRBV19
D: NA
size: NA
DNA: TGTGCCAGTAGTATGGTGCGACTGGCGAGTAATTCACCCCTCCACTTT
CDR3: CASSMVRLASNSPLHF

J: TRBJ2-7
V: TRBV9
D: NA
size: NA
DNA: TGTGCCAGCAGCGTAGGTGACGGAGAGTACGGGCAGTACTTC
CDR3: CASSVGDGEYGQYF

J: TRBJ1-5
V: TRBV7-9
D: NA
size: NA
DNA: TGTGCCAGCAGCGTACCGCGGAGGGGAGATACGCAGCATTTT
CDR3: CASSVPRRGDTQHF

J: TRBJ1-4
V: TRBV12-3/TRBV12-4
D: TRBD1
size: many
DNA: TGTGCCAGCAACCTACAGGGGGCTGGTGAAAAACTGTTTTTT
CDR3: CASNLQGAGEKLFF

J: TRBJ2-7
V: TRBV27
D: TRBD1
size: NA
DNA: TGTGCCAGCAGTTTTGGGACAGGGCGGCACGAGCAGTACTTC
CDR3: CASSFGTGRHEQYF

J: TRBJ2-5
V: TRBV6-1
D: NA
size: many
DNA: TGTGCCAGCAGCCGGGGAGGGGGGATGCTGGAGACCCAGTACTTC
CDR3: CASSRGGGMLETQYF